This T cell receptor beta chain stems from a study of cytomegalovirus exposure and HLA in healthy donors. Study-level findings and limits: Overall, 164 TCR beta chains were annotated as cytomegalovirus-associated. Per a later analysis, about 15,000 TCR beta sequences showed association with HLA alleles at 0.05 false discovery rate. Later analysis reportedly placed an Asian-associated ancestry cluster below the roughly 600-donor mean in N-insertions. Accounts indicate the classifier identified cytomegalovirus status with strong specificity and sensitivity.

The PCR ran on 60 Vbeta and 13 Jbeta primers. TCRdb keeps only in-frame clones here, not all; method: immunoSEQ multiplex PCR. The sample includes some 170,000 clones, 77% of them seen just once. Per the germline V gene, CDR1 is SGHAT and CDR2 is FQNNGV. V lost 4 bases, J lost 4 bases, and 14 bases lay in between. The CDR3 covers 15 residues. In the case of this clone: Its antigen remains unknown.

This receptor was identified in a young man in good health and CMV-seropositive. What was sequenced was PBMCs. The genes are TRBV11-2 and TRBJ2-1; D is unresolved. The CDR3 loop reads CASSSIVTAYNEQFF. The CDR3, as DNA: TGTGCCAGCAGCTCGATAGTCACAGCTTACAATGAGCAGTTCTTC.